This TCR beta chain stems from a study of long-term antiretroviral therapy in people with HIV. Findings and caveats of the study: With ART, diversity went up but was still lower than in transplant donor controls. Those clones which expanded before ART made up the dominant part of the repertoire at all time points.

Comments on this clone: The target antigen is unknown.

Investigators performed immunoSEQ version v3.0 at survey level. Repertoires were generated with immunoSEQ multiplex PCR, while TCRdb's copy carries only in-frame clones and drops some. The table records tens of thousands of clones, about four fifths of them present only once. Looked up from germline, CDR1 is LNHDA and CDR2 is SQIVND (reference sequence). This CDR3 has 12 residues. The ends were cut back, 8 bases at V and 2 bases at J, with 4 bases in the middle. Specimen: unsorted PBMCs, collected 0.4 years after starting antiretroviral therapy. The J gene is TRBJ2-6, the V gene TRBV19; D gene unclear. The receptor's source is a middle-aged man with HIV. CDR3 DNA: TGTGCCAGTGGCGCTGGGGCCAACGTCCTGACTTTC. It specifies CASGAGANVLTF.